These T cell receptor beta chains were read from a single sample in a study of blood T cell repertoires in COVID-19. The protocol was immunoSEQ multiplex PCR, while the TCRdb copy is restricted to in-frame clones and leaves out a portion. In the table there are under 80,000 clones, 70% to 80% of which are singletons. The material sequenced was peripheral blood. These receptor sequences come from a human donor in a cohort sampled during active COVID-19. Both conserved end residues are part of each CDR3. The order of the fields is clone size, V gene, J gene, CDR3 length, D gene, CDR3 protein, CDR3 DNA. The D gene is left open where the match is weak. Size is stated for part of the rows, as once, few or many counts, or as a class when the clone is expanded.

>NA|TRBV3-1/TRBV3-2|TRBJ2-2|15|TRBD2
CASSQTSGRSGELFF
TGTGCCAGCAGCCAGACTAGCGGGAGATCCGGGGAGCTGTTTTTT
>once|TRBV9|TRBJ2-7|14|NA
CASSVDGGSYEQYF
TGTGCCAGCAGCGTGGATGGCGGCTCCTACGAGCAGTACTTC
>NA|TRBV6-2/TRBV6-3|TRBJ1-1|17|NA
CASSYPTGLGVNTEAFF
TGTGCCAGCAGTTACCCCACGGGGTTGGGAGTGAACACTGAAGCTTTCTTT
>NA|TRBV7-3|TRBJ2-5|13|TRBD1
CASSFGTEETQYF
TGTGCCAGCAGCTTTGGGACAGAAGAGACCCAGTACTTC
>NA|TRBV5-4|TRBJ1-1|13|TRBD1
CASSLQGGTEAFF
TGTGCCAGCAGCCTTCAGGGGGGCACTGAAGCTTTCTTT
>NA|TRBV7-3|TRBJ2-1|15|NA
CASSPGGKGDNEQFF
TGTGCCAGCAGCCCCGGGGGAAAAGGGGACAATGAGCAGTTCTTC
>NA|TRBV11-2|TRBJ2-7|15|TRBD1
CASSTPRDRDYEQYF
TGTGCCAGCAGCACCCCCAGGGACAGGGACTACGAGCAGTACTTC
>NA|TRBV2|TRBJ1-4|14|NA
CASNIVREAEKLFF
TGTGCCAGCAACATAGTTCGGGAGGCTGAAAAACTGTTTTTT
>once|TRBV7-2|TRBJ1-6|14|NA
CASSLDSYNSPLHF
TGTGCCAGCAGCCTGGACAGTTATAATTCACCCCTCCACTTT
>NA|TRBV6-5|TRBJ2-3|15|NA
CASSSPAEGTDTQYF
TGTGCCAGCAGTTCCCCCGCGGAGGGCACAGATACGCAGTATTTT
>NA|TRBV28|TRBJ1-1|15|TRBD1
CASSRQGAVNTEAFF
TGTGCCAGCAGTCGACAGGGGGCGGTGAACACTGAAGCTTTCTTT
>NA|TRBV9|TRBJ2-1|16|NA
CASTFAGRGSYNEQFF
TGTGCCAGCACTTTCGCCGGGCGGGGCTCCTACAATGAGCAGTTCTTC
>NA|TRBV3-1/TRBV3-2|TRBJ1-6|15|TRBD1
CASSPSTGENSPLHF
TGTGCCAGCAGCCCTTCGACAGGGGAGAATTCACCCCTCCACTTT
>NA|TRBV6-5|TRBJ1-1|13|TRBD1
CASRSGGGTEAFF
TGTGCCAGCAGGTCAGGGGGAGGCACTGAAGCTTTCTTT
>NA|TRBV2|TRBJ2-5|13|NA
CATKLRAEGTQYF
TGTGCCACCAAACTGCGGGCCGAGGGGACCCAGTACTTC
>NA|TRBV2|TRBJ2-7|14|NA
CASGEQGISYEQYF
TGTGCCAGCGGGGAGCAGGGGATCTCCTACGAGCAGTACTTC
>NA|TRBV14|TRBJ1-3|14|NA
CASSHRGHGNTIYF
TGTGCCAGCAGCCACCGGGGTCATGGAAACACCATATATTTT
>NA|TRBV7-2|TRBJ2-1|17|NA
CASSSPPPTMGYNEQFF
TGTGCCAGCAGCTCCCCGCCCCCGACTATGGGATACAATGAGCAGTTCTTC
>once|TRBV6-2/TRBV6-3|TRBJ1-1|17|TRBD1
CASSYSRDRGGNTEAFF
TGTGCCAGCAGTTACTCCCGGGACAGGGGCGGAAACACTGAAGCTTTCTTT
>NA|TRBV27|TRBJ2-2|15|NA
CASGLNWANTGELFF
TGTGCCAGCGGGCTGAATTGGGCGAACACCGGGGAGCTGTTTTTT
>NA|TRBV7-6|TRBJ1-6|14|NA
CASSLNSLNSPLHF
TGTGCCAGCAGCCTAAACTCACTGAATTCACCCCTCCACTTT
>NA|TRBV28|TRBJ2-2|17|TRBD1
CASSFYRTGGNTGELFF
TGTGCCAGCAGTTTCTACAGGACAGGGGGTAACACCGGGGAGCTGTTTTTT
>NA|TRBV6-5|TRBJ2-7|13|TRBD1
CASRRDRGLQQYF
TGTGCCAGCAGGCGAGACAGGGGGCTACAGCAGTACTTC
>NA|TRBV21-1|TRBJ1-5|16|NA
CASSKTGRGCNQPQHF
TGTGCCAGCAGCAAGACCGGAAGGGGGTGCAATCAGCCCCAGCATTTT
>NA|TRBV6-2/TRBV6-3|TRBJ2-2|15|TRBD2
CASSYNLGGGGELFF
TGTGCCAGCAGTTACAATCTCGGCGGGGGCGGGGAGCTGTTTTTT
>NA|TRBV6-5|TRBJ1-6|15|NA
CASTLRTAGVSPLHF
TGTGCCAGCACCCTAAGGACAGCCGGGGTTTCACCCCTCCACTTT
>NA|TRBV7-8|TRBJ1-2|13|NA
CASSFTANYGYTF
TGTGCCAGCAGCTTTACAGCTAACTATGGCTACACCTTC
>NA|TRBV5-5|TRBJ1-5|17|NA
CASSLELTGFRNQPQHF
TGTGCCAGCAGCTTGGAATTAACAGGGTTTCGCAATCAGCCCCAGCATTTT
>NA|TRBV4-3|TRBJ1-3|19|NA
CASSQASPARVYSGNTIYF
TGCGCCAGCAGCCAAGCCTCCCCGGCCAGGGTCTACTCTGGAAACACCATATATTTT
>NA|TRBV6-2/TRBV6-3|TRBJ2-2|16|TRBD1
CASSQHSQGAGGELFF
TGTGCCAGCAGTCAACATTCTCAGGGGGCCGGCGGGGAGCTGTTTTTT
>NA|TRBV28|TRBJ2-7|12|NA
CASSLGLSEQYF
TGTGCCAGCAGTTTAGGGCTGAGCGAGCAGTACTTC
>NA|TRBV11-2|TRBJ1-2|14|NA
CASSPPRTDYGYTF
TGTGCCAGCAGCCCTCCCCGGACAGACTATGGCTACACCTTC
>NA|TRBV6-5|TRBJ1-1|13|NA
CASRSSGSPEAFF
TGTGCCAGCAGGTCCAGCGGGAGCCCTGAAGCTTTCTTT
>NA|TRBV7-3|TRBJ2-5|16|TRBD2
CASSLLGTSGGQTQYF
TGTGCCAGCAGCTTACTGGGGACTAGCGGGGGGCAGACCCAGTACTTC
>few|TRBV9|TRBJ2-7|14|NA
CASSVGLATYEQYF
TGTGCCAGCAGCGTAGGGCTAGCGACCTACGAGCAGTACTTC
>NA|TRBV4-1|TRBJ2-7|15|TRBD1
CASSQWDRGNYEQYF
TGCGCCAGCAGCCAGTGGGACAGGGGAAACTACGAGCAGTACTTC
>NA|TRBV3-1/TRBV3-2|TRBJ2-4|15|NA
CASSQEGTLWNIQYF
TGTGCCAGCAGCCAAGAGGGGACTCTGTGGAACATTCAGTACTTC
>NA|TRBV5-1|TRBJ1-2|17|TRBD1
CASSLSGQGFLNYGYTF
TGCGCCAGCAGCTTGTCAGGACAGGGCTTTTTGAACTATGGCTACACCTTC
>once|TRBV7-2|TRBJ2-3|14|NA
CASSLGYRTDTQYF
TGTGCCAGCAGCTTAGGCTACAGAACAGATACGCAGTATTTT
>NA|TRBV5-1|TRBJ2-1|17|NA
CASSPTPLGMNGNEQFF
TGCGCCAGCAGTCCAACGCCCCTCGGGATGAATGGGAATGAGCAGTTCTTC
>once|TRBV5-1|TRBJ2-7|13|NA
CASSSRQVNEQYF
TGCGCCAGCAGCTCCCGACAGGTCAACGAGCAGTACTTC
>NA|TRBV4-1|TRBJ2-5|15|NA
CASSQVPGSRETQYF
TGCGCCAGCAGCCAAGTTCCAGGGTCGAGAGAGACCCAGTACTTC
>NA|TRBV11-2|TRBJ1-2|16|NA
CASSLEPSSGLYGYTF
TGTGCCAGCAGCTTAGAGCCAAGTTCAGGGTTATATGGCTACACCTTC
>NA|TRBV11-2|TRBJ2-4|14|NA
CASSLVPGAHIQYF
TGTGCCAGCAGCTTAGTTCCAGGGGCTCACATTCAGTACTTC
>NA|TRBV7-3|TRBJ2-7|14|NA
CASSLSQATHEQYF
TGTGCCAGCAGCTTATCTCAGGCCACCCACGAGCAGTACTTC
>NA|TRBV19|TRBJ2-4|15|NA
CASSEKQGGKNIQYF
TGTGCCAGTAGCGAAAAACAGGGGGGGAAAAACATTCAGTACTTC
>NA|TRBV9|TRBJ1-1|13|NA
CAGSGDMKTEAFF
TGTGCTGGGTCGGGGGATATGAAAACTGAAGCTTTCTTT
>NA|TRBV7-8|TRBJ2-5|13|NA
CASRPGKLETQYF
TGTGCCAGCAGGCCGGGAAAGTTAGAGACCCAGTACTTC
>once|TRBV7-2|TRBJ2-3|15|TRBD1
CASSLLGQGLDTQYF
TGTGCCAGCAGCTTACTGGGACAGGGACTCGATACGCAGTATTTT
>NA|TRBV9|TRBJ1-6|15|NA
CASSVSSGSNSPLHF
TGTGCCAGCAGCGTATCTTCAGGGTCGAATTCACCCCTCCACTTT
>NA|TRBV29-1|TRBJ2-3|15|NA
CSVPRGGARTDTQYF
TGCAGCGTTCCGCGGGGCGGGGCACGCACAGATACGCAGTATTTT
>few|TRBV7-9|TRBJ2-7|16|NA
CASSTRDLTFSYEQYF
TGTGCCAGCAGCACGAGAGATTTAACCTTCTCCTACGAGCAGTACTTC
>few|TRBV3-1/TRBV3-2|TRBJ2-7|17|NA
CASSQDSWPGNSYEQYF
TGTGCCAGCAGCCAAGATTCATGGCCAGGGAACTCCTACGAGCAGTACTTC
>NA|TRBV2|TRBJ1-2|16|NA
CASSVARQATNYGYTF
TGTGCCAGCAGTGTCGCCCGACAGGCTACTAACTATGGCTACACCTTC
>NA|TRBV6-5|TRBJ2-5|11|NA
CASASGPTQYF
TGTGCCAGCGCGAGCGGACCGACCCAGTACTTC
>once|TRBV7-2|TRBJ1-1|15|NA
CASSSQTTRSTEAFF
TGTGCCAGCAGCTCCCAAACGACGCGGTCCACTGAAGCTTTCTTT
>NA|TRBV4-2|TRBJ2-7|14|TRBD1
CASSRDRELLEQYF
TGTGCCAGCAGCCGGGACAGGGAATTGCTCGAGCAGTACTTC